The clone carrying this T cell receptor (beta chain) was seen only a few times. What it binds is not known. It was with a sample-barcoded 5' primer and a J-beta primer mix that a second PCR of roughly 7 to 12 cycles was run. One entry per CDR3 protein results from TCRdb running MiXCR on the 5' RACE reads. The sample carries hundreds of thousands of distinct CDR3 sequences, roughly half recorded once. The sample comes from a study of blood T cells in healthy people across ages. Findings and caveats of the study: Comparison with aged donors showed that long-lived donors had more naive CD4+ cells and higher diversity. Observed TCR beta diversity per million T cells went down as age went up. This fall followed a roughly linear course with age.

The CDR3 spans 15 residues. J was trimmed by 3 bases and V by 7 bases; bases with no gene match: 9. The germline CDR1 and CDR2 sequences are SNHLY and FYNNEI. This chain uses TRBV2 with TRBJ2-7; the match to TRBD2 covers 10 bases. The specimen sequenced was blood. This TCR came from a man aged 60-69 years in good health. The CDR3 region is CASTPEVAGGYEQYF. For the CDR3, the DNA is TGTGCCAGCACCCCCGAGGTAGCGGGAGGCTACGAGCAGTACTTC.